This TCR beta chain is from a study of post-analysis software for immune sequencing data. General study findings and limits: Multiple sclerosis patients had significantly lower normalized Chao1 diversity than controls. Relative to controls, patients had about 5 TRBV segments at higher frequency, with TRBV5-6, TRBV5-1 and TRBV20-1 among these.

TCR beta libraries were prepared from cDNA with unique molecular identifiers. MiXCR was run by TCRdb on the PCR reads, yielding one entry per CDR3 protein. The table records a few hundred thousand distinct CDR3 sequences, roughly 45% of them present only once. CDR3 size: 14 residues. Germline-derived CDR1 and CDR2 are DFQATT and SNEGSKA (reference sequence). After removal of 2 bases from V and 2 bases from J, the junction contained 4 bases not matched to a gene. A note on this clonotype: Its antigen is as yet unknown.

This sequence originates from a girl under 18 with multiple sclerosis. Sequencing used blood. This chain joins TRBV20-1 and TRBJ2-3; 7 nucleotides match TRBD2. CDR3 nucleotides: TGCAGTGCTAGAAGAGCGGGACTCACAGATACGCAGTATTTT. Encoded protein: CSARRAGLTDTQYF.